The 2 T cell receptor beta chains in this list originate from one sample, sequenced in a study of radiotherapy plus CTLA-4 blockade in lung cancer (dated by TCRdb to about 2018). Library method: the immunoSEQ multiplex PCR assay. TCRdb mirrors the immuneACCESS table, restricted to in-frame sequences. Some clones are absent from its copies; in checked studies, under half trace to an unresolved V gene, and the reason for the others is unknown. For this sample the table gives approximately 40,000 clones, of which over 65% were detected only once. Almost 9% of the sample rests with the top ten. Sequenced here: peripheral blood, sampled from a patient treated with radiotherapy plus ipilimumab. The receptors stem from a human donor with non-small cell lung cancer who had stable disease on radiotherapy plus ipilimumab.

V gene TRBV12-2 combines with J gene TRBJ1-1. TRBV12-2 is flagged as a pseudogene. The CDR3 consists of 13 residues. The CDR3: CASRWDGNTEAFF. CDR3 DNA: TGTGCAAGTAGGTGGGATGGGAACACTGAAGCTTTCTTT.

The chain uses TRBV2 and TRBJ1-1, with unresolved D. This CDR3 contains 15 residues. Germline assignment: CDR1 SNHLY and CDR2 FYNNEI. Trimming took 3 bases from V and 0 from J, leaving 11 bases between them. CDR3 region: CASSEADTMNTEAFF. The CDR3 DNA reads as TGTGCCAGCAGTGAGGCCGACACCATGAACACTGAAGCTTTCTTT.